The entry below describes one T cell receptor (beta chain). Its cognate antigen is unknown. The trim removed 7 bases at V and 4 bases at J, leaving 14 bases unmatched. The CDR3 totals 16 residues. CDR1 SGHTA and CDR2 FQGNSA come from the germline V gene. Primers used in a second PCR of roughly 7 to 12 cycles were a sample-barcoded 5' primer and a J-beta primer mix. TCRdb redid the calling of the 5' RACE reads with MiXCR, one entry per CDR3 protein. There are roughly 860,000 distinct CDR3 sequences in the sample; around 62% occur only once, and around 30% lies in the top ten. Every sample yielded at least 6.5 million isolated PBMCs. The data are from a study of blood T cells in healthy people across ages. Findings and limits, study-wide: Donors of long life had a larger count of naive CD4+ cells and greater diversity than aged donors.

The sample consisted of blood. The chain carries TRBV7-2 and TRBJ1-1, with TRBD1 identical over 8 bases. The sequence derives from a man aged 30-40 years in good health. CDR3 nucleotide sequence: TGTGCCAGCACCTTCCTCAGGGGGCGCAAATCCACTGAAGCTTTCTTT. Its protein is CASTFLRGRKSTEAFF.